Each of the 5 T cell receptor beta chains below was sequenced from the same sample in a study of shared clonotypes between healthy human individuals. Data came from immunoSEQ multiplex PCR; TCRdb stores just in-frame clones and leaves some out. The sample shows roughly 1.5 million clones, nearly 99% of them seen only once. What was sequenced was naive CD4+ T cells sorted from blood. Regarding subset: CD45RA+ positively selected. All receptors come from a man aged 25 to 45 in good health.

This clone was recorded only once. Other DNA sequences of this sample code for an identical CDR3. This chain connects TRBV29-1 to TRBJ2-3; tentatively, D is TRBD1 or TRBD2 (5 bases each). CDR3 length: 13 residues. Germline V gene sequence: CDR1 SQVTM, CDR2 ANQGSEA. Trimming took off 4 bases at V and 2 bases at J, with 10 bases between the two ends. CDR3 sequence: CSVVGGNTDTQYF. The CDR3 DNA reads TGCAGCGTTGTTGGGGGAAACACAGATACGCAGTATTTT.

This chain joins TRBV28 and TRBJ1-5, with D possibly being TRBD1 (6 bases). CDR1 and CDR2 (germline): MDHEN, SYDVKM. The V and J ends lost 7 bases and 6 bases respectively, with 16 bases between them. The CDR3 spans 14 residues. The CDR3 loop is CASMVGQGSQPQHF. In DNA form, the CDR3 reads TGTGCCAGCATGGTGGGGCAGGGGAGTCAGCCCCAGCATTTT.

The chain links TRBV7-9 to TRBJ1-5, with D possibly matching TRBD1 (6 bases). The germline gives CDR1 SEHNR, CDR2 FQNEAQ (reference sequence). This CDR3 is built from 12 residues. The V end lost 5 bases, the J end lost 11 bases, and 13 bases lay between the germline ends. The chain's CDR3 is CASSQGHGTQHF. As DNA, the CDR3 is TGTGCCAGCAGCCAGGGGCATGGGACCCAGCATTTT.

The J gene is TRBJ2-5, the V gene TRBV5-1; tentative D call: TRBD2 (6 bases). V lost 2 bases to trimming and J lost 5 bases, with 13 bases between them. CDR1 and CDR2 (germline): SGHRS, YFSETQ. CDR3 length: 14 residues. The CDR3 nucleotides are TGCGCCAGCAGCTTAGGGACTGGGCGGGAGACCCAGTACTTC. Translated: CASSLGTGRETQYF.

This chain links TRBV2 with TRBJ2-5; the D call may be TRBD1 or TRBD2 (5 bases each). The V and J ends lost 6 bases and 9 bases respectively, with 17 bases between them. The CDR3 sequence is 13 residues long. CDR1 SNHLY and CDR2 FYNNEI come from the germline V gene. The DNA for the CDR3 is TGTGCCAGCAGAGAGGGCCCCAAAGGGGCCCAGTACTTC. As protein: CASREGPKGAQYF.